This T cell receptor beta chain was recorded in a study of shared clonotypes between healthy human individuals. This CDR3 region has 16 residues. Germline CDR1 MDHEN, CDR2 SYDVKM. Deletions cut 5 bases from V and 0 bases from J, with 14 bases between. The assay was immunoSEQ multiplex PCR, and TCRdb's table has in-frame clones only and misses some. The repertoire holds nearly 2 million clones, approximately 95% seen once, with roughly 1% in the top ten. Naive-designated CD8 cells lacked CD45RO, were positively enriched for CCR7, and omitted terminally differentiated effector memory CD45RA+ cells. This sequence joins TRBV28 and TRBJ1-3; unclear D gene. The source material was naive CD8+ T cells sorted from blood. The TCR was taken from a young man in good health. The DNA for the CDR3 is TGTGCCAGCAGTCCTTGGACGGCAACCTCTGGAAACACCATATATTTT. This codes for CASSPWTATSGNTIYF.